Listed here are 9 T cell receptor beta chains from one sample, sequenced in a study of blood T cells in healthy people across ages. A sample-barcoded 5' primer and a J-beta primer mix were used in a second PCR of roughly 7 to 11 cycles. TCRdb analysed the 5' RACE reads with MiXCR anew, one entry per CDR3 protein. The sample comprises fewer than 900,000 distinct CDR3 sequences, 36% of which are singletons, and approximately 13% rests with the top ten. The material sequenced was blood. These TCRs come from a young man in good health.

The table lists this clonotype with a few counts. CDR3 protein: CASSDGQGYGYTF. The CDR3 nucleotides are TGTGCCAGCAGTGACGGACAGGGGTATGGCTACACCTTC. The chain employs TRBV6-1 and TRBJ1-2, with 9 bases fitting TRBD1. Germline V gene lookup returns CDR1 MNHNS and CDR2 SASEGT. V was clipped by 3 bases and J by 5 bases; unmatched bases: 1. This CDR3 is built from 13 residues.

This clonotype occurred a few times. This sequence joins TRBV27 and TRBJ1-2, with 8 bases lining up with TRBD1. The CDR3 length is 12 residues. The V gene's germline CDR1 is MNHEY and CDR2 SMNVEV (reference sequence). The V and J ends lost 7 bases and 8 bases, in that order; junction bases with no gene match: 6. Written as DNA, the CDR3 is TGTGCCAGCACTACAGGGGGGGAAGGCTACACCTTC. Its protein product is CASTTGGEGYTF.

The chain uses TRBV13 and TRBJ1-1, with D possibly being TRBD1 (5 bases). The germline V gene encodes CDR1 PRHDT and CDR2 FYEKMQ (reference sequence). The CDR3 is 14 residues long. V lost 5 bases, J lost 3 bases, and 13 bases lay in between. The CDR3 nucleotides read TGTGCCAGCAGCATAGCGGGGGACGACACTGAAGCTTTCTTT. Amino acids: CASSIAGDDTEAFF.

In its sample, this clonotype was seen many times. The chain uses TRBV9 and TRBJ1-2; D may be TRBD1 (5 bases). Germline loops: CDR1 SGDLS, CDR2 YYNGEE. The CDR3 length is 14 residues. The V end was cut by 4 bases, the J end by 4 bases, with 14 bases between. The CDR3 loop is CASSIRETAYGYTF. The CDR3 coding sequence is TGTGCCAGCAGCATACGTGAGACAGCCTATGGCTACACCTTC.

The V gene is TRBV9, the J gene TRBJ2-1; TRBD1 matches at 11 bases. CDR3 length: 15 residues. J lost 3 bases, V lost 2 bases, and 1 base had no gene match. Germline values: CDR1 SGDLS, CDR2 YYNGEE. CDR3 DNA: TGTGCCAGCAGCGTCGGGACAGGGGGCTACAATGAGCAGTTCTTC. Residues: CASSVGTGGYNEQFF.

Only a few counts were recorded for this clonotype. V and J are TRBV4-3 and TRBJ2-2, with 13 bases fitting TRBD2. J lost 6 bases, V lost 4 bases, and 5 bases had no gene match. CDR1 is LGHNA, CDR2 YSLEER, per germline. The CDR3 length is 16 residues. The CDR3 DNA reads TGCGCCAGCAGCCCTGGGACTAGCGGGGTTCCCGGGGAGCTGTTTTTT. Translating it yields CASSPGTSGVPGELFF.

The CDR3: CASSSQESSTDTQYF. CDR3 DNA sequence: TGTGCCAGCAGCTCGCAGGAGTCTAGCACAGATACGCAGTATTTT. The rearrangement uses TRBV7-2 and TRBJ2-3; the D is unclear. Germline V gene data show CDR1 as SGHTA and CDR2 as FQGNSA. V was shortened by 4 bases and J by 0 bases, with 11 bases between the two germline ends. This CDR3 is 15 amino acids long.

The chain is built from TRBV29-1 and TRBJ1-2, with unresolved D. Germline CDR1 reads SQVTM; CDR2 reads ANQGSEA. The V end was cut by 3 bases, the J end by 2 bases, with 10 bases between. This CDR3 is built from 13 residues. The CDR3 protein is CSVDPPGNYGYTF. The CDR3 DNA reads TGCAGCGTTGACCCCCCGGGCAACTATGGCTACACCTTC.

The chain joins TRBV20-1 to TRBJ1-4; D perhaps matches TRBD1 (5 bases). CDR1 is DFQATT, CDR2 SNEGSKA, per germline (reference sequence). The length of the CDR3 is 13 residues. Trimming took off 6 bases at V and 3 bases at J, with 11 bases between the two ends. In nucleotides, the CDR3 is TGCAGTGCCAAGAAGACAGCTAATGAAAAACTGTTTTTT. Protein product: CSAKKTANEKLFF.